Each of the 27 T cell receptor beta chains below was sequenced from the same sample in a study of blood T cell repertoires in COVID-19. This table comes from immunoSEQ multiplex PCR, and its TCRdb copy is limited to in-frame clones, with some not included. The data show 90,000 to 100,000 clones, roughly four fifths seen once. Sequenced: peripheral blood. These receptors were taken from a man aged 55 to 70 with acute or convalescent COVID-19.

The chain is built from TRBV7-8 and TRBJ1-6; D gene uncertain. Per the germline V gene, CDR1 is SGHVS and CDR2 is FQNEAQ. With 0 bases removed from V and 3 bases from J, the gap between germline ends came to 6 bases. The CDR3 sequence is 15 residues long. CDR3 DNA sequence: TGTGCCAGCAGCTTAGCACCGGGCTATAATTCACCCCTCCACTTT. It codes for CASSLAPGYNSPLHF.

V and J are TRBV3-1 (or the pseudogene TRBV3-2) and TRBJ1-6; 7 positions agree with TRBD1. Germline CDR1 LGHDT, CDR2 YNNKEL (reference sequence). V was pared by 4 bases and J by 11 bases, with 5 bases of the junction left unmatched. The CDR3 length is 13 residues. The CDR3 nucleotides read TGTGCCAGCAGCCTACAGACAGGGACACCCCTCCACTTT. As protein: CASSLQTGTPLHF.

The chain employs TRBV7-2 and TRBJ1-1; 8 positions agree with TRBD1. The germline V gene has CDR1 SGHTA and CDR2 FQGNSA. V lost 3 bases, J lost 1 base, and 4 bases stayed unmatched. The CDR3 is 15 amino acids. The CDR3 protein is CASSFLGTGNTEAFF. CDR3 DNA: TGTGCCAGCAGCTTCTTAGGGACAGGGAACACTGAAGCTTTCTTT.

CDR3 amino acids: CASSQASVQETQYF. CDR3 nucleotides: TGTGCCAGCAGCCAAGCCTCAGTCCAAGAGACCCAGTACTTC. The chain links TRBV3-1 (or the pseudogene TRBV3-2) to TRBJ2-5; no reliable D call. Trimming cost V 1 base and J 1 base, with 7 bases left between them. This CDR3 has 14 amino acids. The V gene's germline CDR1 is LGHDT and CDR2 YNNKEL (reference sequence).

The V call is TRBV6-5, the J call TRBJ1-2, with 7 bases identical to TRBD1. The trim removed 6 bases at V and 2 bases at J, leaving 0 bases unmatched. The germline CDR1 and CDR2 sequences are MNHEY and SVGAGI. The CDR3 runs 12 residues. The CDR3, as DNA: TGTGCCAGCAGGGACAGGAACTATGGCTACACCTTC. Translation: CASRDRNYGYTF.

The genes are TRBV4-2 and TRBJ1-2; D uncertain. The CDR3 has 15 residues. Per the germline V gene, CDR1 is LGHNA and CDR2 is YNFKEQ. Trimming stripped 3 bases from V and 3 bases from J, with 14 bases between. CDR3 sequence: CASSHPRLRDYGYTF. The DNA for the CDR3 is TGTGCCAGCAGCCATCCCCGACTCCGGGACTATGGCTACACCTTC.

CDR3 in amino acids: CASSAGQGPVEKLFF. CDR3 nucleotides: TGTGCCAGCTCAGCGGGACAGGGGCCGGTCGAAAAACTGTTTTTT. The J gene is TRBJ1-4, the V gene TRBV18, with TRBD1 matching over 10 bases. CDR3 size: 15 residues. V was pared by 5 bases and J by 8 bases, with 8 bases of the junction left unmatched. Germline V gene data show CDR1 as KGHSH and CDR2 as LQKENI.

This chain uses TRBV2 with TRBJ1-5; D might be TRBD1 (6 bases). CDR3 length: 14 amino acids. Germline-derived CDR1 and CDR2 are SNHLY and FYNNEI. V was cut by 6 bases and J by 6 bases, with 15 bases left in between. The CDR3, as DNA: TGTGCCAGCAGCGAACAGGGATGGAGTCAGCCCCAGCATTTT. Amino acid sequence: CASSEQGWSQPQHF.

This sequence joins TRBV30 and TRBJ1-5; no definite D call. Trimming cost V 2 bases and J 0 bases, with 14 bases left between them. The CDR3 is made up of 16 amino acids. The germline V gene encodes CDR1 GTSNPN and CDR2 SVGIG (reference sequence). The CDR3 DNA sequence: TGTGCCTGGAGTCCGTCGAGGGCGGGTAGCAATCAGCCCCAGCATTTT. This gives the protein CAWSPSRAGSNQPQHF.

The V gene is TRBV24-1, the J gene TRBJ1-1, with unresolved D. Trimming cost V 0 bases and J 10 bases, with 11 bases left between them. This CDR3 comprises 13 residues. Germline-derived CDR1 and CDR2 are KGHDR and SFDVKD. The CDR3 reads CATSDLSSEGAFF. The CDR3 region has the DNA TGTGCCACCAGTGATTTGTCCTCGGAGGGAGCTTTCTTT.

This clone was counted between two and nine times. The chain uses TRBV5-5 and TRBJ1-2, with 8 bases that match TRBD1. J gave up 2 bases and V 1 base, and 4 bases lay outside the gene matches. Germline V gives CDR1 SGHKS, CDR2 YYEKEE (reference sequence). This CDR3 is 15 amino acids long. In nucleotides, the CDR3 is TGTGCCAGCAGCTTGCACAGGGGGACGAACTATGGCTACACCTTC. This codes for CASSLHRGTNYGYTF. The full variable domain, rest sourced from reference TRBV5-5 and TRBJ1-2, is DAGVTQSPTHLIKTRGQQVTLRCSPISGHKSVSWYQQVLGQGPQFIFQYYEKEERGRGNFPDRFSARQFPNYSSELNVNALLLGDSALYLCASSLHRGTNYGYTFGSGTRLTVV.

The chain combines TRBV5-8 with TRBJ2-1; 12 bases align to TRBD2. There are 14 residues in the CDR3. The V gene's germline CDR1 is SGHTS and CDR2 YDEGEE. V dropped 3 bases and J dropped 9; count of bases not matched to a gene: 4. The CDR3 region is CASSSSGGEAEQFF. CDR3 in DNA: TGTGCCAGCAGCTCTAGCGGGGGGGAGGCTGAGCAGTTCTTC.

The chain joins TRBV12-3 or TRBV12-4 to TRBJ1-2, with unresolved D. This CDR3 spans 13 amino acids. Trimming took 7 bases from V and 4 from J, leaving 13 bases between them. The CDR3 reads CASTRRDSYGYTF. The CDR3 DNA reads as TGTGCCAGCACCCGCCGGGATTCCTATGGCTACACCTTC.

This rearrangement joins TRBV24-1 to TRBJ1-2; TRBD1 matches at 8 bases. CDR1 is KGHDR and CDR2 is SFDVKD in the germline V gene. J was trimmed by 8 bases and V by 7 bases; bases with no gene match: 5. The CDR3 sequence is 12 residues long. The CDR3 region is CATSQGAEGYTF. DNA for the CDR3: TGTGCCACCAGCCAGGGGGCGGAGGGCTACACCTTC.

The rearrangement uses TRBV12-3 or TRBV12-4 and TRBJ2-7; 7 bases fit TRBD2. With V trimmed by 8 bases and J by 6 bases, 7 bases remained unmatched. The CDR3 is made up of 12 amino acids. CDR3 protein: CASGGDSIEQYF. DNA of the CDR3: TGTGCCAGCGGGGGGGATTCAATCGAGCAGTACTTC.

The count of this clone is one. The CDR3 sequence is CASSPPSGQYQETQYF. CDR3 DNA sequence: TGTGCCAGCTCACCACCGTCAGGGCAGTACCAAGAGACCCAGTACTTC. V gene TRBV18 combines with J gene TRBJ2-5; D perhaps matches TRBD1 (5 bases). Germline V lookup: CDR1 KGHSH, CDR2 LQKENI. This CDR3 region has 16 residues. Trimming shortened V by 0 bases and J by 0 bases, and 11 bases separated the two germline ends.

The V and J genes are TRBV5-6 and TRBJ1-1, with 11 bases matching TRBD1. Germline-derived CDR1 and CDR2 are SGHDT and YYEEEE. V gave up 3 bases and J gave up 4 bases; unmatched junction bases: 11. CDR3 size: 17 residues. In DNA form, the CDR3 reads TGTGCCAGCAGCTGGAGCCCCGGGACAGGGGGATTCACTGAAGCTTTCTTT. Protein sequence: CASSWSPGTGGFTEAFF.

V gene TRBV4-1 combines with J gene TRBJ2-3; the match to TRBD2 covers 9 bases. The J segment lost 4 bases and the V segment lost 0 bases, leaving 11 bases of the junction unmatched. In germline, CDR1 is MGHRA, CDR2 YSYEKL. The length of the CDR3 is 18 residues. The CDR3 nucleotides are TGCGCCAGCAGCCAAGATCTAGGACTAGCGATGAGGTCAGATACGCAGTATTTT. This codes for CASSQDLGLAMRSDTQYF.

A few counts support this clone. This rearrangement joins TRBV19 to TRBJ2-1; TRBD2 might be the D (5 bases). With 1 base removed from V and 0 bases from J, the gap between germline ends came to 10 bases. The germline gives CDR1 LNHDA, CDR2 SQIVND (reference sequence). This CDR3 contains 16 residues. The CDR3 DNA sequence: TGTGCCAGTAGTATAGGGGGAGCCGGCTCCTACAATGAGCAGTTCTTC. Its protein product is CASSIGGAGSYNEQFF.

This clone has just a few counts. This chain connects TRBV5-1 to TRBJ1-1; D might be TRBD1 (5 bases). Germline V gene lookup returns CDR1 SGHRS and CDR2 YFSETQ. Trimming pared 4 bases from V and 0 bases from J, leaving 10 bases between. CDR3 size: 14 residues. CDR3: CASSPGGMNTEAFF. CDR3 nucleotide sequence: TGCGCCAGCAGCCCCGGGGGGATGAACACTGAAGCTTTCTTT.

This clone was picked up a small number of times. V is TRBV18 and J is TRBJ1-2, with D tentatively TRBD1 (5 bases). Trimming pared 0 bases from V and 2 bases from J, leaving 16 bases between. The CDR3 is 17 residues long. Germline V gene data show CDR1 as KGHSH and CDR2 as LQKENI. CDR3 protein: CASSPPISGRVNYGYTF. Here the CDR3 DNA reads TGTGCCAGCTCACCACCGATCTCCGGCAGGGTCAACTATGGCTACACCTTC.

CDR3 sequence (DNA): TGTGCCAGCAGCCCCCTCGGGCGCGGGGGGGGTGCAGATACGCAGTATTTT. It is translated as CASSPLGRGGGADTQYF. The V call is TRBV3-1 (or the pseudogene TRBV3-2), the J call TRBJ2-3; 9 bases align to TRBD2. V gave up 4 bases and J gave up 4 bases; unmatched junction bases: 12. The CDR3 has 17 amino acids. Germline V gene sequence: CDR1 LGHDT, CDR2 YNNKEL (reference sequence).

The V call is TRBV11-3, the J call TRBJ2-7; TRBD1 agrees at 8 bases. The germline V gene has CDR1 SGHNT and CDR2 YENEEA. The CDR3 covers 15 residues. Trimming at V came to 3 bases and at J to 0 bases, leaving 4 bases not matched to a gene. CDR3 sequence: CASSFGQGSSYEQYF. For the CDR3, the DNA is TGTGCCAGCAGCTTTGGACAGGGATCCTCCTACGAGCAGTACTTC.

There are a few counts of this clone. Here the CDR3 DNA reads TGTGCCAGCAGTGATCAGGGAACTGACACCGGGGAGCTGTTTTTT. It codes for CASSDQGTDTGELFF. The V and J genes are TRBV27 and TRBJ2-2, with D maybe TRBD1 (5 bases). The CDR3 contains 15 residues. The V end lost 5 bases, the J end lost 3 bases, and 13 bases lay between the germline ends. Germline loops: CDR1 MNHEY, CDR2 SMNVEV (reference sequence).

This rearrangement joins TRBV6-2 or TRBV6-3 to TRBJ2-7; 7 bases are a match to TRBD1. The germline gives CDR1 MNHEY, CDR2 SVGEGT. The CDR3 contains 13 residues. The trim removed 6 bases at V and 3 bases at J, leaving 5 bases unmatched. CDR3 bases: TGTGCCAGCAGCCCCGGGACAGTCTACGAGCAGTACTTC. Its protein is CASSPGTVYEQYF.

The J gene is TRBJ2-2, the V gene TRBV5-1; TRBD2 agrees at 10 bases. CDR1 is SGHRS and CDR2 is YFSETQ in the germline V gene. V was clipped by 1 base and J by 7 bases; unmatched bases: 10. CDR3 length: 17 residues. As DNA, the CDR3 is TGCGCCAGCAGCTTGTCACTAGCGGGGTCGAGTCACGGGGAGCTGTTTTTT. Protein product: CASSLSLAGSSHGELFF.

The table lists this clone with a few counts. The V and J genes are TRBV2 and TRBJ2-7, with 7 bases that match TRBD1. V was pared by 6 bases and J by 0 bases, with 2 bases of the junction left unmatched. CDR1 is SNHLY, CDR2 FYNNEI, per germline. The CDR3 has 13 amino acids. The CDR3 DNA is TGTGCCAGCAGCTGGGACAGCTCCTACGAGCAGTACTTC. Translated, it gives CASSWDSSYEQYF.